This T cell receptor (beta chain) was profiled in a study of blood T cell repertoires in COVID-19. Original handling: How many nucleated cells were present was estimated from reference gene primer amplification. TCRdb's copy holds only in-frame clones and misses some; the assay was immunoSEQ multiplex PCR. The V and J calls and clone size were taken over from that table, and D and trimming were inferred from the DNA. Altogether about 77,000 clones are present, roughly nine tenths being singletons, with the ten largest covering about 15%. Sequenced material: peripheral blood. The TCR comes from a woman of 80 years or more with active or convalescent COVID-19.

For the CDR3, the DNA is TGTGCCAGCAGTGCGTTGGGAGTTCCTCAGCCCCAGCATTTT. Translation gives CASSALGVPQPQHF. The rearrangement joins TRBV3-1 (or the pseudogene TRBV3-2) to TRBJ1-5, with no clear D. This CDR3 comprises 14 residues. Germline lookup yields CDR1 LGHDT and CDR2 YNNKEL (reference sequence). V lost 6 bases and J 6 bases, leaving 15 bases between the germline ends.